The 5 T cell receptor beta chains reported below all come from one sample, sequenced in a study of response to subunit inactivated influenza vaccine. MiXCR was run by TCRdb on the RT-PCR reads, yielding one entry per CDR3 protein. The table has hundreds of thousands of distinct CDR3 sequences, approximately 13% seen once. Sequencing used PBMCs from blood, obtained roughly 2 weeks before vaccination. These receptors were taken from a man aged 45-65 years who received an inactivated influenza vaccine.

This clonotype was found a few times. The chain carries TRBV9 and TRBJ2-1, with 9 positions matching TRBD2. The V gene's germline CDR1 is SGDLS and CDR2 YYNGEE. Trimming cost V 3 bases and J 2 bases; bases outside gene matches: 15. There are 19 residues in the CDR3. CDR3 nucleotide sequence: TGTGCCAGCAGCGCAAGCATATCCCGCGGGAGGGTCGCCTACAATGAGCAGTTCTTC. It is translated as CASSASISRGRVAYNEQFF.

Notes on this clonotype: The conserved final phenylalanine or tryptophan is absent from the CDR3, which likely points to a read error. No DNA is shown, since the ends of the CDR3 on it are uncertain; the CDR3 is the one TCRdb lists. The chain joins TRBV5-1 to TRBJ1-6. The germline CDR1 and CDR2 sequences are SGHRS and YFSETQ. The CDR3 totals 14 residues, both ends included. This CDR3 reads CASSLRERNSPLDL.

The chain carries TRBV7-6 and TRBJ2-1, with a possible D match to TRBD2 (6 bases). With 2 bases removed from V and 3 bases from J, the gap between germline ends came to 14 bases. Germline CDR1 and CDR2: SGHVS and FNYEAQ. The CDR3 consists of 16 residues. The CDR3 protein is CASSLKGTQIYNEQFF. The DNA of the CDR3 is TGTGCCAGCAGCTTAAAAGGGACTCAGATCTACAATGAGCAGTTCTTC.

This sequence joins TRBV20-1 and TRBJ2-5; unclear D gene. This CDR3 region has 13 residues. Trimming stripped 1 base from V and 1 base from J, with 7 bases between. CDR1 is DFQATT and CDR2 is SNEGSKA in the germline V gene (reference sequence). DNA for the CDR3: TGCAGTGCTAGAGTGAGCAGCCAAGAGACCCAGTACTTC. As protein: CSARVSSQETQYF.

This clonotype came up a few times. The V gene is TRBV20-1, the J gene TRBJ1-1; D not certain. The CDR3 is 12 residues long. The ends were cut back, 2 bases at V and 9 bases at J, with 13 bases in the middle. Germline V gives CDR1 DFQATT, CDR2 SNEGSKA (reference sequence). Written as DNA, the CDR3 is TGCAGTGCTAGAATTGATAGGGAGAAAGCTTTCTTT. Encoded protein: CSARIDREKAFF.